Listed here are 25 T cell receptor beta chains from one sample, sequenced in a study of cytomegalovirus exposure and HLA in healthy donors. PCR primers comprised 60 Vbeta and 13 Jbeta primers. Profiling relied on immunoSEQ multiplex PCR, and the TCRdb table lists in-frame clones only, not all of them. The sample lists some 150,000 clones, about 82% occurring once. The sequenced sample consisted of PBMCs. The source of these receptors is a male donor in good health and CMV-seronegative.

The V gene is TRBV7-2, the J gene TRBJ2-2, with 13 nucleotides matching TRBD2. V dropped 6 bases and J dropped 5; count of bases not matched to a gene: 6. From germline, CDR1 is SGHTA and CDR2 FQGNSA. This CDR3 is 16 amino acids long. CDR3 loop: CASSSRLAGGTGELFF. DNA for the CDR3: TGTGCCAGCAGTTCCCGACTAGCGGGAGGAACCGGGGAGCTGTTTTTT. Together with reference TRBV7-2 and TRBJ2-2, the CDR3 gives the full variable domain: GAGVSQSPSNKVTEKGKDVELRCDPISGHTALYWYRQSLGQGLEFLIYFQGNSAPDKSGLPSDRFSAERTGGSVSTLTIQRTQQEDSAVYLCASSSRLAGGTGELFFGEGSRLTVL.

The chain recombines TRBV6-5 with TRBJ2-1; 11 positions agree with TRBD2. This CDR3 has 15 residues. The germline CDR1 and CDR2 sequences are MNHEY and SVGAGI. The V gene end was trimmed by 6 bases and the J gene end by 5 bases; junction bases not matched to a gene: 6. The DNA for the CDR3 is TGTGCCAGCAGGCTTAGCGGGGGGGCAGACAATGAGCAGTTCTTC. Protein sequence: CASRLSGGADNEQFF.

V is TRBV7-2 and J is TRBJ2-7; 12 positions agree with TRBD1. The ends lost 3 bases at V and 7 bases at J; junction bases unmatched: 4. The V gene's germline CDR1 is SGHTA and CDR2 FQGNSA. The CDR3 length is 14 residues. CDR3 bases: TGTGCCAGCAGCTTCGGGACAGGGGGCGTGGAGCAGTACTTC. The encoded protein is CASSFGTGGVEQYF.

This clone was recorded a few times. This chain links TRBV15 with TRBJ2-7; 8 bases line up with TRBD1. Germline values: CDR1 LNHNV, CDR2 YYDKDF (reference sequence). Germline trimming cut 5 bases from V and 6 bases from J; bases unmatched to any gene: 3. This CDR3 contains 12 residues. CDR3 nucleotide sequence: TGTGCCACCAGCGCGGGACAGGTCGAGCAGTACTTC. Translating it yields CATSAGQVEQYF. The variable domain in full, completed from reference TRBV15 and TRBJ2-7, reads DAMVIQNPRYQVTQFGKPVTLSCSQTLNHNVMYWYQQKSSQAPKLLFHYYDKDFNNEADTPDNFQSRRPNTSFCFLDIRSPGLGDTAMYLCATSAGQVEQYFGPGTRLTVT.

Here the CDR3 reads CASSEDLWATEAFF. Written as DNA, the CDR3 is TGTGCCAGCTCGGAGGACCTCTGGGCCACTGAAGCTTTCTTT. The chain couples TRBV18 to TRBJ1-1; D remains ambiguous. The CDR3 loop spans 14 amino acids. V was clipped by 6 bases and J by 4 bases, with 15 bases between them. The germline CDR1 and CDR2 sequences are KGHSH and LQKENI.

This chain links TRBV28 with TRBJ2-7, with 9 bases aligning to TRBD2. CDR1 is MDHEN and CDR2 is SYDVKM in the germline V gene. Trimming cost V 2 bases and J 2 bases; bases outside gene matches: 1. The CDR3 loop spans 14 amino acids. The CDR3 region has the DNA TGTGCCAGCAGTTTAGCTAGCGGGACCTACGAGCAGTACTTC. Protein sequence: CASSLASGTYEQYF.

The chain uses TRBV6-5 and TRBJ2-5, with TRBD1 identical over 8 bases. V gave up 6 bases and J gave up 5 bases; unmatched junction bases: 5. The CDR3 loop spans 13 amino acids. CDR1 is MNHEY and CDR2 is SVGAGI in the germline V gene. In nucleotides, the CDR3 is TGTGCCAGCAGAAGGACAGGGACGGAGACCCAGTACTTC. This translates into CASRRTGTETQYF.

With respect to this clone: The sample has other DNA sequences that encode this CDR3 too. The chain has TRBV5-1 and TRBJ2-5; D possibly corresponds to TRBD1 (6 bases). This CDR3 is built from 14 residues. Germline-derived CDR1 and CDR2 are SGHRS and YFSETQ. V dropped 4 bases and J dropped 1 base, with 11 bases sitting between them. The CDR3 is CASSTGQPQETQYF. The DNA of the CDR3 is TGCGCCAGCAGCACTGGACAGCCCCAAGAGACCCAGTACTTC.

The chain is built from TRBV5-1 and TRBJ2-5; 11 bases agree with TRBD2. The germline V gene encodes CDR1 SGHRS and CDR2 YFSETQ. Unmatched junction bases numbered 3, after V lost 0 bases and J lost 2 bases. This CDR3 has 16 residues. DNA of the CDR3: TGCGCCAGCAGCTTGGTTCCTAGCGGGGGGCAAGAGACCCAGTACTTC. Translated, it gives CASSLVPSGGQETQYF. The full variable domain, in which reference TRBV5-1 and TRBJ2-5 provide the parts outside the CDR3, is KAGVTQTPRYLIKTRGQQVTLSCSPISGHRSVSWYQQTPGQGLQFLFEYFSETQRNKGNFPGRFSGRQFSNSRSEMNVSTLELGDSALYLCASSLVPSGGQETQYFGPGTRLLVL.

The chain recombines TRBV5-8 with TRBJ1-2, with D possibly matching TRBD1 (5 bases). V was cut by 4 bases and J by 5 bases, with 18 bases left in between. Germline V gives CDR1 SGHTS, CDR2 YDEGEE. The CDR3 contains 15 residues. The CDR3 is CASSLPTTAVYGYTF. DNA of the CDR3: TGTGCCAGCAGCCTCCCTACGACAGCCGTTTATGGCTACACCTTC.

This chain links TRBV5-1 with TRBJ2-1; D is uncertain. V lost 1 base, J lost 0 bases, and 8 bases lay in between. The germline V gene has CDR1 SGHRS and CDR2 YFSETQ. The CDR3 has 15 residues. CDR3 DNA sequence: TGCGCCAGCAGCTTGACAGTTAGCTCCTACAATGAGCAGTTCTTC. This encodes CASSLTVSSYNEQFF.

This chain joins TRBV29-1 and TRBJ1-3, with unresolved D. The CDR3 is made up of 16 amino acids. V lost 6 bases to trimming and J lost 0 bases, with 18 bases between them. Per the germline V gene, CDR1 is SQVTM and CDR2 is ANQGSEA. CDR3: CSVEGGGGLSGNTIYF. The CDR3 DNA sequence: TGCAGCGTGGAGGGAGGCGGTGGACTCTCTGGAAACACCATATATTTT.

The chain carries TRBV9 and TRBJ1-4, with 7 bases lining up with TRBD1. The CDR3 runs to 16 residues. With V trimmed by 4 bases and J by 7 bases, 13 bases remained unmatched. The germline V gene has CDR1 SGDLS and CDR2 YYNGEE. This chain's CDR3 is CASSPRSEGAAEKLFF. The CDR3 DNA follows: TGTGCCAGCAGCCCCAGAAGTGAGGGGGCAGCTGAAAAACTGTTTTTT.

The chain carries TRBV5-8 and TRBJ2-1; 10 bases fit TRBD2. Germline values: CDR1 SGHTS, CDR2 YDEGEE. V gave up 0 bases and J gave up 4 bases; unmatched junction bases: 7. This CDR3 is 17 amino acids long. The CDR3, as DNA: TGTGCCAGCAGCTTGGTACCGTCTAGCGGGAGTTACAATGAGCAGTTCTTC. Protein sequence: CASSLVPSSGSYNEQFF.

The J gene is TRBJ2-1, the V gene TRBV7-9; 9 bases are a match to TRBD1. V shed 2 bases, J shed 8 bases, and the junction held 19 bases outside the gene matches. This CDR3 is 19 amino acids long. The germline gives CDR1 SEHNR, CDR2 FQNEAQ (reference sequence). Here the CDR3 reads CASSLIMRGTGLWGYEQFF. CDR3 sequence (DNA): TGTGCCAGCAGCTTAATCATGAGGGGGACAGGGCTTTGGGGTTATGAGCAGTTCTTC.

The CDR3 is CASSHNNEQFF. Here the CDR3 DNA reads TGTGCCAGCAGCCACAACAATGAGCAGTTCTTC. The chain couples TRBV2 to TRBJ2-1, with no clear D. The CDR3 spans 11 residues. Germline CDR1 reads SNHLY; CDR2 reads FYNNEI. The ends were cut back, 6 bases at V and 5 bases at J, with 5 bases in the middle.

This clone was observed a single time. The DNA of the CDR3 is TGTGCCAGCAGTTTGGAGGGGAGTCAGCCCCAGCATTTT. It codes for CASSLEGSQPQHF. The rearrangement joins TRBV28 to TRBJ1-5; perhaps TRBD1 as D (5 bases). The V gene's germline CDR1 is MDHEN and CDR2 SYDVKM. This CDR3 has 13 amino acids. V lost 3 bases and J lost 6, with 9 bases in between.

This rearrangement joins TRBV7-8 to TRBJ2-2, with 7 positions matching TRBD1. The length of the CDR3 is 13 residues. Germline CDR1 is SGHVS and CDR2 is FQNEAQ. Trimming removed 8 bases from V and 5 bases from J; junction bases left unmatched: 5. The DNA for the CDR3 is TGTGCCAGCGAGGCAGGGGGAACCGGGGAGCTGTTTTTT. Translating it yields CASEAGGTGELFF. Using reference TRBV7-8 and TRBJ2-2 for the parts outside the CDR3, the full variable domain is GAGVSQSPRYKVAKRGQDVALRCDPISGHVSLFWYQQALGQGPEFLTYFQNEAQLDKSGLPSDRFFAERPEGSVSTLKIQRTQQEDSAVYLCASEAGGTGELFFGEGSRLTVL.

The chain has TRBV6-6 and TRBJ2-7, with 10 bases matching TRBD1. Germline V gene data show CDR1 as MNHNY and CDR2 as SVGAGI (reference sequence). J lost 3 bases, V lost 6 bases, and 5 bases had no gene match. The CDR3 spans 14 residues. The CDR3 sequence: CASRPGTGVYEQYF. The CDR3, as DNA: TGTGCCAGCAGACCCGGGACAGGGGTCTACGAGCAGTACTTC.

V is TRBV19 and J is TRBJ1-1; TRBD1 matches 7 bases. Germline values: CDR1 LNHDA, CDR2 SQIVND (reference sequence). The length of the CDR3 is 18 residues. V lost 7 bases and J lost 5; bases outside the gene matches: 22. CDR3 in DNA: TGTGCCAGTACTCTAATAAAGGGGTTCAGGACAGGAGAAACTGAAGCTTTCTTT. Encoded protein: CASTLIKGFRTGETEAFF.

The chain is built from TRBV27 and TRBJ2-1; 8 bases fit TRBD1. V lost 7 bases, J lost 8 bases, and 7 bases stayed unmatched. This CDR3 contains 13 residues. CDR1 MNHEY and CDR2 SMNVEV come from the germline V gene (reference sequence). For the CDR3, the DNA is TGTGCCAGCATGCGGGGACAGGACCATGAGCAGTTCTTC. It encodes CASMRGQDHEQFF.

The chain is built from TRBV6-5 and TRBJ2-7, with 9 positions matching TRBD1. CDR1 and CDR2 from the germline V gene are MNHEY and SVGAGI. The V gene end was trimmed by 5 bases and the J gene end by 6 bases; junction bases not matched to a gene: 8. The CDR3 is made up of 14 amino acids. The CDR3 is CASSNVGTGSEQYF. The CDR3, as DNA: TGTGCCAGCAGTAACGTTGGGACAGGGTCCGAGCAGTACTTC.

The chain couples TRBV7-8 to TRBJ2-2; a weak D match, TRBD2 (6 bases). CDR1 and CDR2 from the germline V gene are SGHVS and FQNEAQ. The CDR3 has 15 amino acids. V lost 0 bases and J lost 1, with 6 bases in between. DNA for the CDR3: TGTGCCAGCAGCTTAGCCGGGAGGAACACCGGGGAGCTGTTTTTT. This encodes CASSLAGRNTGELFF.

The chain carries TRBV11-2 and TRBJ1-2; maybe TRBD1 (6 bases). Germline CDR1 and CDR2: SGHAT and FQNNGV. Trimming cost V 1 base and J 4 bases, with 13 bases left between them. CDR3 size: 15 residues. The CDR3 region has the DNA TGTGCCAGCAGCTTAGGTCCGGGCAGGGGCTATGGCTACACCTTC. Translation: CASSLGPGRGYGYTF.

The V call is TRBV5-1, the J call TRBJ2-6; 8 bases agree with TRBD2. CDR3 length equals 18 residues. V was pared by 1 base and J by 2 bases, with 8 bases of the junction left unmatched. Germline V gene lookup returns CDR1 SGHRS and CDR2 YFSETQ. This CDR3 reads CASSLSVTSVAGANVLTF. CDR3 nucleotide sequence: TGCGCCAGCAGCTTGAGCGTGACTAGCGTCGCTGGGGCCAACGTCCTGACTTTC.